One and the same sample provided the 19 T cell receptor beta chains below, sequenced in a study of human T cells and chemical hapten exposure (dated by TCRdb to the early 2020s). The library was prepared using RACE. These reads were obtained on a NextSeq 500. Using fastp trimming at Q25 and MiXCR clonotype assembly, TCRdb reanalyzed the public sequencing data and kept in-frame beta chains. A single entry per CDR3 protein holds the most common genes and DNA from its merged rows. The sample data list around 150,000 distinct CDR3 sequences, and approximately 14% of these were observed just once. About 1.7% of the sample lies in the top ten. The time point label, read with the paper, signifies: patch test 1, 2 weeks after DPC sensitization. The treatment or condition label, as the study defines it: therapeutic diphenylcyclopropenone sensitization with weekly scalp DPC. Sequenced here: whole blood, sampled in connection with sensitization to the hapten diphenylcyclopropenone (DPC). The origin of the receptors is a woman aged 25 to 39 with alopecia areata. Some clones in this sample may be carry-over from other donors' samples.

The chain combines TRBV20-1 with TRBJ2-1; 13 nucleotides agree with TRBD2. Germline V gene lookup returns CDR1 DFQATT and CDR2 SNEGSKA (reference sequence). After removal of 5 bases from V and 2 bases from J, the junction contained 9 bases not matched to a gene. This CDR3 has 17 amino acids. The CDR3 region is CSARPRGLAGTYNEQFF. In DNA form, the CDR3 reads TGCAGTGCTCGTCCTCGGGGACTAGCGGGGACCTACAATGAGCAGTTCTTC.

This clonotype was found a few times. This chain joins TRBV14 and TRBJ1-6; 7 bases are shared with TRBD1. Germline assignment: CDR1 SGHDN and CDR2 FVKESK. CDR3 length: 15 amino acids. V shed 4 bases, J shed 7 bases, and the junction held 7 bases outside the gene matches. The CDR3 DNA sequence: TGTGCCAGCAGCCCCCGACAGGGTTACAATTCACCCCTCCACTTT. It encodes CASSPRQGYNSPLHF.

CDR3 residues: CASSLGLAGSHNEQFF. As DNA, the CDR3 is TGTGCCAGCAGCTTAGGACTAGCGGGTTCCCACAATGAGCAGTTCTTC. This chain joins TRBV7-9 and TRBJ2-1; TRBD2 matches at 10 bases. J lost 5 bases, V lost 1 base, and 5 bases had no gene match. Germline V gene lookup returns CDR1 SEHNR and CDR2 FQNEAQ (reference sequence). CDR3 length: 16 amino acids.

The chain has TRBV29-1 and TRBJ2-7, with D unresolved. The germline CDR1 and CDR2 sequences are SQVTM and ANQGSEA. This CDR3 contains 12 residues. Trimming took off 1 base at V and 3 bases at J, with 7 bases between the two ends. The CDR3 loop reads CSVEAGNYEQYF. The DNA of the CDR3 is TGCAGCGTTGAAGCTGGGAACTACGAGCAGTACTTC.

In this sample, this clonotype turned up a few times. The chain uses TRBV10-3 and TRBJ1-2; D is ambiguous. The germline CDR1 and CDR2 sequences are ENHRY and SYGVKD. The CDR3 loop spans 13 amino acids. CDR3 protein: CATSSAVPYGYTF. In DNA, the CDR3 is TGTGCGACCTCATCAGCCGTCCCCTATGGCTACACCTTC.

This clonotype was picked up many times. The rearrangement joins TRBV5-1 to TRBJ1-2, with unresolved D. Looked up from germline, CDR1 is SGHRS and CDR2 is YFSETQ. The V end lost 3 bases, the J end lost 4 bases, and 13 bases lay between the germline ends. This CDR3 comprises 14 residues. The CDR3 DNA reads TGCGCCAGCAGCTCGCCAGGATCCCTCTATGGCTACACCTTC. As protein: CASSSPGSLYGYTF.

This clonotype came up a few times. The chain couples TRBV12-3 or TRBV12-4 to TRBJ2-3; D possibly corresponds to TRBD2 (6 bases). This CDR3 comprises 15 residues. V was shortened by 7 bases and J by 2 bases, with 16 bases between the two germline ends. In DNA form, the CDR3 reads TGTGCCAGCACCACCGGGGGAGCGTTCACAGATACGCAGTATTTT. Amino acid sequence: CASTTGGAFTDTQYF.

The table lists this clonotype with many counts. The chain is built from TRBV5-5 and TRBJ2-1; 7 bases agree with TRBD1. Germline assignment: CDR1 SGHKS and CDR2 YYEKEE (reference sequence). The V segment lost 5 bases and the J segment 0 bases; nucleotides outside the gene matches: 8. The CDR3 is 16 residues long. This CDR3 is CASRKPGQSSYNEQFF. CDR3 DNA: TGTGCCAGCAGGAAGCCGGGACAGAGCTCCTACAATGAGCAGTTCTTC.

The chain couples TRBV20-1 to TRBJ1-1; D unclear. This CDR3 contains 11 residues. Trimming removed 6 bases at V and 6 bases at J, with 11 bases between. The germline V gene encodes CDR1 DFQATT and CDR2 SNEGSKA (reference sequence). The CDR3 nucleotides are TGCAGTGCGACCAGAGTCCCTGAAGCTTTCTTT. Its translation: CSATRVPEAFF.

This clonotype has ten or more counts. The rearrangement uses TRBV6-2 or TRBV6-3 and TRBJ1-5; D not certain. The V gene lost 6 bases and the J gene lost 5 bases, with 17 bases spanning the gap. Germline V gives CDR1 MNHEY, CDR2 SVGEGT. CDR3 size: 15 residues. CDR3 sequence reads: CASRSSIPIDQPQHF. The DNA of the CDR3 is TGTGCCAGCAGAAGCAGTATACCGATTGATCAGCCCCAGCATTTT.

The rearrangement uses TRBV12-3 or TRBV12-4 and TRBJ2-1; D gene uncertain. This CDR3 comprises 14 residues. Between the trimmed V and J ends, which lost 3 bases and 2 bases, there was a span of 8 bases. Here the CDR3 reads CASSFSKPYNEQFF. CDR3 in DNA: TGTGCCAGCAGTTTTTCTAAACCCTACAATGAGCAGTTCTTC.

In nucleotides, the CDR3 is TGTGCCAGCAGCTCTCACAATGAGCAGTTCTTC. Amino acids: CASSSHNEQFF. V gene TRBV6-6 combines with J gene TRBJ2-1, with D unresolved. Germline CDR1 MNHNY, CDR2 SVGAGI (reference sequence). Trimming took off 6 bases at V and 5 bases at J, with 5 bases between the two ends. The CDR3 spans 11 residues.

There are many counts of this clonotype. The chain recombines TRBV5-5 with TRBJ1-5, with TRBD1 as a possible D gene (6 bases). Germline values: CDR1 SGHKS, CDR2 YYEKEE (reference sequence). Trimming took 0 bases from V and 6 from J, leaving 10 bases between them. This CDR3 spans 14 amino acids. This chain's CDR3 is CASSLGQGSQPQHF. Here the CDR3 DNA reads TGTGCCAGCAGCTTGGGGCAGGGGAGTCAGCCCCAGCATTTT.

The gene calls are TRBV28 and TRBJ2-7, with a possible D match to TRBD2 (5 bases). Per the germline V gene, CDR1 is MDHEN and CDR2 is SYDVKM. This CDR3 is 12 amino acids long. The V gene lost 4 bases and the J gene lost 1 base, with 5 bases spanning the gap. CDR3 region: CASSWESYEQYF. For the CDR3, the DNA is TGTGCCAGCAGTTGGGAGTCCTACGAGCAGTACTTC.

A few counts support this clonotype. The CDR3 bases are TGCAGTGCCAACCTAGGGGTTCATCAGCCCCAGCATTTT. Amino acids: CSANLGVHQPQHF. This chain joins TRBV20-1 and TRBJ1-5; tentatively, D is TRBD1 (5 bases). Trimming removed 6 bases from V and 5 bases from J, with 14 bases in between. This CDR3 has 13 amino acids. Germline CDR1 is DFQATT and CDR2 is SNEGSKA (reference sequence).

The rearrangement uses TRBV19 and TRBJ1-5; maybe TRBD1 (6 bases). The germline V gene has CDR1 LNHDA and CDR2 SQIVND (reference sequence). This CDR3 is 17 amino acids long. Trimming shortened V by 4 bases and J by 7 bases, and 23 bases separated the two germline ends. CDR3 in DNA: TGTGCCAGTAGTACGACCCAGAGGGGGGCGCCGAGGCAGCCCCAGCATTTT. This gives the protein CASSTTQRGAPRQPQHF.

This clonotype was observed a few times. The chain uses TRBV5-1 and TRBJ1-5, with 7 bases that match TRBD1. CDR3 length: 15 amino acids. V was pared by 5 bases and J by 2 bases, with 7 bases of the junction left unmatched. From germline, CDR1 is SGHRS and CDR2 YFSETQ. Here the CDR3 reads CASSPNTGGNQPQHF. The CDR3 nucleotides read TGCGCCAGCAGTCCTAACACAGGGGGCAATCAGCCCCAGCATTTT.

Only a few counts were recorded for this clonotype. The CDR3 end shows no conserved phenylalanine or tryptophan, and so a read error is likely. No DNA is shown, since the ends of the CDR3 on it are uncertain; the CDR3 is the one TCRdb lists. The V and J genes are TRBV2 and TRBJ2-7. From its first to its last residue, the CDR3 has 8 amino acids. CDR1 is SNHLY and CDR2 is FYNNEI in the germline V gene. CDR3 sequence: CASSWDTI.

This clonotype was detected a few times. V and J are TRBV28 and TRBJ1-1; D gene unclear. This CDR3 region has 14 residues. V lost 5 bases and J lost 0, with 10 bases in between. Germline V gene lookup returns CDR1 MDHEN and CDR2 SYDVKM. In DNA, the CDR3 is TGTGCCAGCAGTCGACTTATGATGAACACTGAAGCTTTCTTT. It encodes CASSRLMMNTEAFF.